These T cell receptor beta chains were read from a single sample in a study of human T cells and chemical hapten exposure. TCRdb re-derived calls from the RACE reads in MiXCR, one entry per CDR3 protein. The repertoire holds more than 250,000 distinct CDR3 sequences, 8.6% seen once, with 2.3% in the top ten. Here the sequenced sample was whole blood, taken in connection with sensitization to the hapten diphenylcyclopropenone (DPC). All receptors derive from a woman aged 40 to 50 with alopecia areata. Some clones in this sample may be carry-over from other donors' samples. Both conserved end residues are part of each CDR3. A D gene is named only where the DNA matches it firmly. The size entry is marked missing in some rows and otherwise reads once, few, many or a size class.

D gene,J gene,V gene,clone size,CDR3 DNA,CDR3 protein
.,TRBJ1-6,TRBV2,few,TGTGCCAGCAGGATGGACAGTGTCGATAATTCACCCCTCCACTTT,CASRMDSVDNSPLHF
.,TRBJ2-3,TRBV6-6,.,TGTGCCAGCAGTTACGGGGGCGGGAGCTCAGATACGCAGTATTTT,CASSYGGGSSDTQYF
TRBD2,TRBJ2-3,TRBV28,many,TGTGCCAGCAGTTTATTCGGGAGGGCGGGTGGCGATACGCAGTATTTT,CASSLFGRAGGDTQYF
.,TRBJ2-3,TRBV6-2/TRBV6-3,.,TGTGCCAGCAGTTACGCCCGGGACCGCACAGATACGCAGTATTTT,CASSYARDRTDTQYF
.,TRBJ2-7,TRBV6-5,few,TGTGCCAGCAGTTTCCAGGACAGTTCAAGGGAGCAGTACTTC,CASSFQDSSREQYF
.,TRBJ2-3,TRBV5-1,few,TGCGCCAGCAGCTCTTTTACTAGCACAGATACGCAGTATTTT,CASSSFTSTDTQYF
.,TRBJ1-1,TRBV5-1,.,TGCGCCATCCCCTCGATGAACACTGAAGCTTTCTTT,CAIPSMNTEAFF
.,TRBJ1-4,TRBV12-3/TRBV12-4,few,TGTGCCAGCAGTTTTAGTTCTGCAACTAATGAAAAACTGTTTTTT,CASSFSSATNEKLFF
TRBD2,TRBJ2-1,TRBV20-1,few,TGCAGTGCTAGAGTTGCTAGCGGGGACCCTTTGGAGCAGTTCTTC,CSARVASGDPLEQFF
.,TRBJ2-1,TRBV29-1,.,TGCAGCGTTATCCCCGGACCCAGCTCCTACAATGAGCAGTTCTTC,CSVIPGPSSYNEQFF
.,TRBJ2-2,TRBV28,.,TGTGCCAGCAGTTTATCCCACAACGGGGAGCTGTTTTTT,CASSLSHNGELFF
.,TRBJ2-3,TRBV10-3,many,TGTGCCATCACGACCGGTGGCACAGATACGCAGTATTTT,CAITTGGTDTQYF
.,TRBJ2-1,TRBV29-1,.,TGCAGCGTTGAGTGGCTGGCAGACTACAATGAGCAGTTCTTC,CSVEWLADYNEQFF
.,TRBJ2-7,TRBV20-1,few,TGCAGTGCTAGAGGCAGGGCGGACGAGCAGTACTTC,CSARGRADEQYF
TRBD2,TRBJ2-1,TRBV12-3/TRBV12-4,few,TGTGCCAGCAGGGACGGACTAGCGGGAGGATATGGTAATGAGCAGTTCTTC,CASRDGLAGGYGNEQFF
.,TRBJ2-3,TRBV6-5,few,TGTGCCAGCAGTTCCGCCCTCACAGATACGCAGTATTTT,CASSSALTDTQYF
.,TRBJ2-3,TRBV6-2/TRBV6-3,.,TGTGCCAGCGGACAGACCACAGATACGCAGTATTTT,CASGQTTDTQYF
TRBD1,TRBJ1-1,TRBV27,.,TGTGCCAGCAGTTCGGGCAGGGGGCTTGGTGAAGCTTTCTTT,CASSSGRGLGEAFF
.,TRBJ1-1,TRBV20-1,many,TGCAGTGCTAGTGCCCCAGATCCGGCAGCTTTCTTT,CSASAPDPAAFF
.,TRBJ2-7,TRBV6-1,.,TGTGCCAGCAGCCCCACAGGGAACCCCTACGAGCAGTACTTC,CASSPTGNPYEQYF
TRBD2,TRBJ2-2,TRBV12-3/TRBV12-4,.,TGTGCCAGCGGACTAGCGGGAGGGGCCGGGGAGCTGTTTTTT,CASGLAGGAGELFF
.,TRBJ2-4,TRBV5-6,.,TGTGCCAGCAGCCCTGTGAGGTTAGCCAAAAACATTCAGTACTTC,CASSPVRLAKNIQYF
.,TRBJ1-5,TRBV9,many,TGTGCCAGCAGCGTAAAAGATTATAGCAATCAGCCCCAGCATTTT,CASSVKDYSNQPQHF
.,TRBJ2-5,TRBV6-2/TRBV6-3,few,TGTGCCAGCCAGGAGGGGGGGGCCTCGATTCAAGAGACCCAGTACTTC,CASQEGGASIQETQYF
.,TRBJ1-2,TRBV28,many,TGTGCCAGCTTGAGAACTATGGGTGGCTACACCTTC,CASLRTMGGYTF
.,TRBJ2-7,TRBV28,.,TGTGCCAGCAGGGTTAGCGGATACGAGCAGTACTTC,CASRVSGYEQYF
TRBD2,TRBJ2-3,TRBV7-2,few,TGTGCCAGCAGCTTGGCTAGCGGGCCGACAGATACGCAGTATTTT,CASSLASGPTDTQYF
.,TRBJ2-3,TRBV7-8,few,TGTGCCAGCAGCTTACGGGATGACATCCCAGATACGCAGTATTTT,CASSLRDDIPDTQYF
TRBD1,TRBJ2-7,TRBV12-3/TRBV12-4,.,TGTGCCAGCAGTATGGACAGGGTCTTCTACGAGCAGTACTTC,CASSMDRVFYEQYF
TRBD2,TRBJ2-3,TRBV29-1,.,TGCAGCGCATTAGCGGGGGGCACAGATACGCAGTATTTT,CSALAGGTDTQYF
TRBD1,TRBJ2-7,TRBV6-5,.,TGTGCCAGCAGTTACTCGTTAAGGCAGGGGGTCTACGAGCAGTACTTC,CASSYSLRQGVYEQYF
.,TRBJ2-2,TRBV28,.,TGTGCCAGCCGCCCTCCGACGGCTCCGAACACCGGGGAGCTGTTTTTT,CASRPPTAPNTGELFF
TRBD2,TRBJ2-1,TRBV5-6,.,TGTGCCAGCAGTCTGCGTGCCCAGCGGGATTCGAACAATGAGCAGTTCTTC,CASSLRAQRDSNNEQFF
TRBD1,TRBJ2-1,TRBV5-1,.,TGCGCCAGCAGCTGGACCACTGCAGGGGGTAGGGCCAATGAGCAGTTCTTC,CASSWTTAGGRANEQFF
.,TRBJ1-1,TRBV7-9,.,TGTGCCAGCAGCTCGCGCCTGGGCGCTGAAGCTTTCTTT,CASSSRLGAEAFF